This section outlines one T cell receptor (beta chain) sequence together with its context. A single base is all that separates this from a far larger clone, so a read error is likely. Replicate PCRs run on unsorted PBMC used around 0.3 ug DNA, which was some 30,000 T cell genomes. The sequenced material, unsorted PBMC DNA, was run on ten immunoSEQ deep assay plates. Produced via immunoSEQ multiplex PCR; TCRdb's table is partial and in-frame only. The sample records fewer than 650,000 clones, over 65% being singletons. The data were taken from a study of shared clonotypes between healthy human individuals. There are 15 residues in the CDR3. The V end lost 2 bases, the J end lost 2 bases, and 12 bases lay between the germline ends. The V gene's germline CDR1 is LNHNV and CDR2 YYDKDF (reference sequence).

The specimen was PBMCs. The chain employs TRBV15 and TRBJ1-2, with D unresolved. The sequence came from a woman in her thirties or forties in good health. Some clones in this sample may be carry-over from other donors' samples. CDR3 in amino acids: CATSRPVEGNYGYTF. The CDR3 bases are TGTGCCACCAGCAGACCCGTGGAGGGAAACTATGGCTACACCTTC.